The rows below give T cell receptor beta chains drawn from one sample of a study of shared clonotypes between healthy human individuals. The assay was immunoSEQ multiplex PCR, and TCRdb's table has in-frame clones only and misses some. The sample lists nearly 750,000 clones, around 77% occurring once. The source material was memory CD4+ T cells sorted from blood. The receptor set was obtained from a woman in her thirties in good health. The CDR3 runs from the conserved cysteine through the conserved F or W. The D gene is left open where the match is weak. Part of the rows lack a size; the others show once, few, many or a class for expanded clones.

clone_size	j_call	v_call	d_call	cdr3_aa	cdr3_nt
NA	TRBJ2-3	TRBV29-1	NA	CSVEDLRDTQYF	TGCAGCGTTGAAGATCTTAGGGATACGCAGTATTTT
many	TRBJ1-5	TRBV5-4	NA	CASSFPNQPQHF	TGTGCCAGCAGCTTCCCTAATCAGCCCCAGCATTTT
NA	TRBJ2-2	TRBV2	NA	CASSEYRDTGELFF	TGTGCCAGCAGTGAGTACAGAGACACCGGGGAGCTGTTTTTT
NA	TRBJ2-7	TRBV11-3	NA	CASSLKMADYSYEQYF	TGTGCCAGCAGCTTAAAGATGGCTGACTACTCCTACGAGCAGTACTTC
NA	TRBJ2-7	TRBV6-1	TRBD1	CASRAYRDSAYEQYF	TGTGCCAGTCGAGCTTACCGGGACAGCGCCTACGAGCAGTACTTC
once	TRBJ2-7	TRBV2	TRBD2	CASTGLAGPSSEQYF	TGTGCCAGCACCGGACTAGCGGGACCTTCCAGCGAGCAGTACTTC
NA	TRBJ2-5	TRBV7-3	NA	CASSSGETQYF	TGTGCCAGCAGCTCAGGCGAGACCCAGTACTTC
few	TRBJ2-2	TRBV12-5	NA	CASGLDQWGSRNTGELFF	TGTGCTAGTGGTTTGGATCAGTGGGGAAGCCGGAACACCGGGGAGCTGTTTTTT
NA	TRBJ2-1	TRBV11-2	TRBD2	CASSLPGGREAYNEQFF	TGTGCCAGCAGCCTCCCCGGGGGGCGGGAGGCCTACAATGAGCAGTTCTTC
NA	TRBJ1-2	TRBV29-1	TRBD1	CSVAGTGEGDGYTF	TGCAGCGTTGCCGGGACAGGGGAAGGGGATGGCTACACCTTC
NA	TRBJ1-5	TRBV5-8	NA	CASSNYWDTYSNQPQHF	TGTGCCAGCAGCAACTACTGGGACACTTATAGCAATCAGCCCCAGCATTTT